These 27 T cell receptor beta chains came from one sample sequenced in a study of tissue T cells after allogeneic stem cell transplantation. TCRdb's copy holds only in-frame clones and misses some; the assay was immunoSEQ multiplex PCR. The sample records some 1,200 clones, approximately 57% being singletons. The sequenced sample consisted of skin. All receptors come from a female BALB/c mouse in good health. The strain's MHC type: H2-d.

By proportion, this clone is large. Gene names are mouse gene names. The read stops 1 residue short of the end of the CDR3; the missing end is completed from the germline J gene. The chain is built from TRBV2 and TRBJ2-1; possibly TRBD1 or TRBD2 for D (5 bases each). The CDR3 runs 12 residues. Deletions cut 1 base from V and 7 bases from J, with 5 bases between. Germline V CDR1 and CDR2: LGHNA, YSYQKL. Here the CDR3 reads CASSQGGAEQFF. Partial CDR3 DNA: TGTGCCAGCAGCCAAGGGGGCGCTGAGCAGTTC.

Points on this clone: Gene labels here are mouse ones. The CDR3 is cut off 1 residue early in the read; its end comes from the germline J gene. This chain connects TRBV19 to TRBJ2-4, with D unclear. Germline assignment: CDR1 FNHDT and CDR2 SITEND (reference sequence). The CDR3 runs to 13 residues. V dropped 2 bases and J dropped 2 bases, with 6 bases sitting between them. The sequenced part of the CDR3 DNA is TGTGCCAGCAGTATCAGGAATCAAAACACCTTGTAC. Residues: CASSIRNQNTLY. The entire CDR3 protein is CASSIRNQNTLYF.

To note about this clone: Genes here carry mouse names. The CDR3 is cut off 1 residue early in the read; its end comes from the germline J gene. V is TRBV13-3 and J is TRBJ2-4; a weak D match, TRBD1 (6 bases). V lost 9 bases, J lost 4 bases, and 9 bases lay in between. CDR3 length equals 11 residues. The V gene's germline CDR1 is NNHDY and CDR2 SYVADS. The CDR3 bases that were read are TGTGCCACCCGGGACAAAAACACCTTGTAC. This codes for CATRDKNTLY. The full-length CDR3 reads as CATRDKNTLYF.

With respect to this clone: All gene names here are mouse names. The read stops 1 residue short of the end of the CDR3; the missing end is completed from the germline J gene. J is TRBJ2-7 and V is TRBV13-1; D perhaps matches TRBD2 (6 bases). The CDR3 covers 14 residues. Germline V CDR1 and CDR2: NSHNY, SYGAGN. V lost 3 bases and J lost 4, with 14 bases in between. CDR3 amino acids: CASSGPGGSYEQYF. CDR3 bases read: TGTGCCAGCAGTGGGCCCGGGGGGTCGTATGAACAGTAC.

Comment on this clone: Genes and germline are mouse. The CDR3 end is not reached by the read, which stops 1 residue before it; the germline J gene fills it in. The chain has TRBV13-3 and TRBJ1-1; maybe TRBD1 (6 bases). The CDR3 has 14 residues. Germline V CDR1 and CDR2: NNHDY, SYVADS. Trimming left V 0 bases short and J 3 bases short, with 9 bases between. CDR3 DNA, as far as it was read: TGTGCCAGCAGTGATGCAGGGGTCCACACAGAAGTCTTC. Its translation: CASSDAGVHTEVF. The complete CDR3 reads CASSDAGVHTEVFF.

This clone was counted only a few times. Here the gene names and germline are mouse. From the germline J gene comes the end of the CDR3, since the read stops 1 residue before it. The rearrangement uses TRBV31 and TRBJ2-5, with D hard to call. Germline V gene sequence: CDR1 GKSSPN, CDR2 SITVG. This CDR3 comprises 11 residues. The V end was cut by 2 bases, the J end by 6 bases, with 6 bases between. The CDR3 bases that were read are TGTGCCTGGAGTGGGGAGGACACCCAGTAC. Encoded protein: CAWSGEDTQY. The whole CDR3 reads CAWSGEDTQYF.

Turning to this clone: Gene names follow the mouse nomenclature. The CDR3 is cut off 1 residue early in the read; its end comes from the germline J gene. The chain carries TRBV19 and TRBJ2-5, with a weak D call TRBD2 (7 bases). Germline CDR1 is FNHDT and CDR2 is SITEND (reference sequence). Trimming removed 6 bases from V and 3 bases from J, with 11 bases in between. This CDR3 has 13 amino acids. CDR3 DNA (partial): TGTGCCAGCAAGGGGGGCGGTCAAGACACCCAGTAC. The encoded protein is CASKGGGQDTQY. The CDR3, in full, reads CASKGGGQDTQYF.

By share of the sample, this clone is large (0.1 to 1%). The germline and genes are mouse ones. The CDR3 end lies 1 residue beyond the end of the read and is filled in from the germline J gene. The rearrangement uses TRBV4 and TRBJ2-7; TRBD2 agrees at 11 bases. CDR1 and CDR2 (germline): LGHDT, YNNKQL (reference sequence). This CDR3 region has 14 residues. The V gene end was trimmed by 4 bases and the J gene end by 4 bases; junction bases not matched to a gene: 3. CDR3 residues: CASSSRDWGYEQYF. The part of the CDR3 DNA that was read is TGTGCCAGCAGCTCCCGGGACTGGGGGTATGAACAGTAC.

Comment on this clone: The genes and germline here are from mouse. This CDR3 reads CASSFRGRQDTQYF. The DNA read from the CDR3 is TGTGCCAGCAGTTTCAGGGGGCGCCAAGACACCCAGTAC. The chain employs TRBV14 and TRBJ2-5; perhaps TRBD1 as D (7 bases). The read ends 1 residue shy of where the CDR3 ends; the end is completed using the germline J gene. CDR3 length: 14 amino acids. The germline V and J ends were trimmed by 1 base and 2 bases, with 8 bases remaining between them. Germline loops: CDR1 SGHDT, CDR2 FRDEAV.

Of note for this clone: Mouse gene names and germline throughout. The read falls 1 residue short of the CDR3 end, and the missing part is taken from the germline J gene. This sequence joins TRBV1 and TRBJ1-3; 7 nucleotides match TRBD1. This CDR3 has 13 amino acids. The germline V gene encodes CDR1 NSQYPW and CDR2 LRSPGD (reference sequence). J lost 3 bases, V lost 4 bases, and 0 bases had no gene match. CDR3 DNA, as far as it was read: TGCACCTGCAGTGGACAGGGTGGAAATACGCTCTAT. The encoded protein is CTCSGQGGNTLY. The complete CDR3 protein is CTCSGQGGNTLYF.

This clone was seen a handful of times. Genes here carry mouse names. The CDR3 end lies 1 residue beyond the end of the read and is filled in from the germline J gene. This chain joins TRBV31 and TRBJ1-2; D not resolved. Deletions cut 1 base from V and 2 bases from J, with 8 bases between. CDR1 GKSSPN and CDR2 SITVG come from the germline V gene. The CDR3 runs to 13 residues. The CDR3 bases that were read are TGTGCCTGGAGTCATCACAATAACTCCGACTACACC. Its translation: CAWSHHNNSDYT. Given in full, the CDR3 is CAWSHHNNSDYTF.

With regard to this clone: Here the gene names and germline are mouse. The observed sequence ends 1 residue before the CDR3 terminus, with the missing tail filled in from the germline J gene. The chain has TRBV1 and TRBJ1-6; maybe TRBD1 (5 bases). TRBJ1-6 qualifies as an ORF whose function is uncertain. The CDR3 is made up of 15 amino acids. Per the germline V gene, CDR1 is NSQYPW and CDR2 is LRSPGD (reference sequence). V was shortened by 1 base and J by 4 bases, with 8 bases between the two germline ends. Partial CDR3 DNA: TGCACCTGCAGTGCAGGGGGCGCTTATAATTCGCCCCTCTAC. It is translated as CTCSAGGAYNSPLY. The complete CDR3 protein is CTCSAGGAYNSPLYF.

A remark on this clone: Here the gene names and germline are mouse. The read gets to within 1 residue of the CDR3 end, and the germline J gene fills in the rest. This chain uses TRBV20 with TRBJ2-5; unclear D gene. Germline CDR1 GFQATS, CDR2 STVNSAI. CDR3 length: 11 residues. V lost 1 base and J 2 bases, leaving 1 base between the germline ends. The DNA read from the CDR3 is TGTGGTGCTAGGGGCCAAGACACCCAGTAC. Translation: CGARGQDTQY. The CDR3, in full, reads CGARGQDTQYF.

For this clone: Mouse names are used for the genes. The read terminates 1 residue ahead of where the CDR3 ends, so the germline J gene completes it. This chain uses TRBV5 with TRBJ1-2; D is undetermined. This CDR3 spans 15 amino acids. The V gene lost 0 bases and the J gene lost 2 bases, with 10 bases spanning the gap. Germline V lookup: CDR1 LGHNA, CDR2 YNLKQL (reference sequence). The sequenced part of the CDR3 DNA is TGTGCCAGCAGCCAAGATCCCCCGCAGAACTCCGACTACACC. Its protein product is CASSQDPPQNSDYT. The full CDR3 protein is CASSQDPPQNSDYTF.

Concerning this clone: Here the gene names and germline are mouse. From the germline J gene comes the end of the CDR3, since the read stops 1 residue before it. The V and J genes are TRBV13-1 and TRBJ2-7, with TRBD2 identical over 11 bases. CDR1 is NSHNY and CDR2 is SYGAGN in the germline V gene. This CDR3 spans 14 amino acids. The V gene end was trimmed by 3 bases and the J gene end by 4 bases; junction bases not matched to a gene: 3. The CDR3 is CASSVRDWGYEQYF. Partial CDR3 DNA: TGTGCCAGCAGTGTCCGGGACTGGGGGTATGAACAGTAC.

This clone has only a few counts. Genes here carry mouse names. The CDR3 reads CASSIRTGVGNTLYF. The sequenced CDR3 bases are TGTGCCAGCAGTATAAGGACAGGGGTTGGAAATACGCTCTAT. The rearrangement links TRBV19 to TRBJ1-3; TRBD1 aligns across 9 bases. The read finishes 1 residue shy of the CDR3 end, and the germline J gene is used to complete it. CDR1 FNHDT and CDR2 SITEND come from the germline V gene (reference sequence). The length of the CDR3 is 15 residues. Trimming at V came to 1 base and at J to 3 bases, leaving 2 bases not matched to a gene.

Turning to this clone: Here the gene names and germline are mouse. The read halts 1 residue ahead of the CDR3 end, with the missing end drawn from the germline J gene. The chain links TRBV31 to TRBJ2-4, with a tentative D call TRBD2 (6 bases). The CDR3 consists of 13 residues. Trimming shortened V by 4 bases and J by 7 bases, and 15 bases separated the two germline ends. The germline V gene has CDR1 GKSSPN and CDR2 SITVG. This chain's CDR3 is CAWTPRGVDTLYF. The CDR3 DNA, read in part, is TGTGCCTGGACCCCCCGGGGGGTTGACACCTTGTAC.

About this clone: Genes here carry mouse names. The CDR3 sequence: CASSQGTGYSPLYF. CDR3 DNA, as far as it was read: TGTGCCAGCAGCCAAGGGACAGGGTATTCGCCCCTCTAC. The chain uses TRBV5 and TRBJ1-6; 8 positions agree with TRBD1. Sequencing ends 1 residue short of the CDR3 end; the germline J gene provides the rest. TRBJ1-6 is labeled an ORF, and its function is uncertain. J gave up 8 bases and V 1 base, and 1 base lay outside the gene matches. This CDR3 comprises 14 residues. From germline, CDR1 is LGHNA and CDR2 YNLKQL (reference sequence).

In this sample, this clone turned up once. Mouse gene names and germline throughout. Coverage ceases 1 residue before the CDR3 finishes, and the germline J gene fills in the end. The chain employs TRBV1 and TRBJ1-1, with TRBD1 identical over 12 bases. Looked up from germline, CDR1 is NSQYPW and CDR2 is LRSPGD (reference sequence). The CDR3 is made up of 17 amino acids. The trim removed 0 bases at V and 4 bases at J, leaving 6 bases unmatched. The CDR3 bases that were read are TGCACCTGCAGTGCAGATGGGGGACAGGGGGCGCGCACAGAAGTCTTC. It is translated as CTCSADGGQGARTEVF. The entire CDR3 reads CTCSADGGQGARTEVFF.

About this clone: Genes here carry mouse names. The read finishes 1 residue shy of the CDR3 end, and the germline J gene is used to complete it. The rearrangement links TRBV24 to TRBJ2-2; no firm D call. CDR3 length: 14 residues. Germline CDR1 KGHTA, CDR2 FRNEEI. Trimming left V 6 bases short and J 0 bases short, with 8 bases between. Partial CDR3 DNA: TGTGCCAGCAGCCCCAGGACAAACACCGGGCAGCTCTAC. Translated, it gives CASSPRTNTGQLY. Given in full, the CDR3 is CASSPRTNTGQLYF.

As for this clone: Mouse germline and gene names are used. Sequencing ends 1 residue short of the CDR3 end; the germline J gene provides the rest. The chain joins TRBV13-2 to TRBJ2-4, with 8 bases lining up with TRBD2. The CDR3 contains 15 residues. Germline CDR1 NNHNN, CDR2 SYGAGS (reference sequence). Trimming removed 1 base from V and 4 bases from J; junction bases left unmatched: 5. The CDR3 bases that were read are TGTGCCAGCGGTGATACGGGGACTGGTGAAAACACCTTGTAC. Amino acids: CASGDTGTGENTLY. The complete CDR3 protein is CASGDTGTGENTLYF.

This clone was observed a handful of times. These gene names are mouse names. Read data end 1 residue before the CDR3 end; the end is taken from the germline J gene. The rearrangement links TRBV13-2 to TRBJ1-6, with 10 positions matching TRBD1. TRBJ1-6 is flagged as an ORF with uncertain function. Germline trimming cut 5 bases from V and 4 bases from J; bases unmatched to any gene: 9. This CDR3 comprises 17 residues. The germline CDR1 and CDR2 sequences are NNHNN and SYGAGS (reference sequence). The covered CDR3 bases are TGTGCCAGCGGCGGCACCGGGACAGGGGAATATAATTCGCCCCTCTAC. It translates to CASGGTGTGEYNSPLY. In full, the CDR3 reads CASGGTGTGEYNSPLYF.

This clone was found once. Gene names denote mouse genes. The CDR3 end is not reached by the read, which stops 1 residue before it; the germline J gene fills it in. The chain recombines TRBV29 with TRBJ1-4; 8 bases fit TRBD1. The CDR3 runs to 14 residues. The V segment lost 0 bases and the J segment 7 bases; nucleotides outside the gene matches: 1. Germline lookup yields CDR1 MSHET and CDR2 SYDVDS. Incomplete CDR3 DNA: TGTGCTAGCAGTTTATCCAGGGGGCGCGAAAGATTATTT. Its translation: CASSLSRGRERLF. The full CDR3 protein is CASSLSRGRERLFF.

For this clone: Mouse gene names apply. The CDR3 spells CASSECRGGQDTQYF. The CDR3 bases that were read are TGTGCCAGCAGTGAGTGCCGGGGGGGGCAAGACACCCAGTAC. The rearrangement joins TRBV13-3 to TRBJ2-5; 7 bases are a match to TRBD2. The CDR3 extends 1 residue past the end of the read, so its final part is completed from the germline J gene. The germline CDR1 and CDR2 sequences are NNHDY and SYVADS. The CDR3 is 15 amino acids. V shed 2 bases and J 3 bases; nucleotides not matched to a gene: 6.

Details on this clone: The genes are named according to mouse. CDR3 bases read: TGTGCCACCCGACTGGGGGGGCGAGCTGAGCAGTTC. This sequence encodes CATRLGGRAEQF. The whole CDR3 reads CATRLGGRAEQFF. The rearrangement uses TRBV31 and TRBJ2-1; 12 bases agree with TRBD2. The read stops 1 residue short of the end of the CDR3; the missing end is completed from the germline J gene. Germline assignment: CDR1 GKSSPN and CDR2 SITVG. Losses at the gene ends were 8 bases for V and 7 bases for J; bases not matched to a gene: 6. The CDR3 is 13 residues long.

Of note for this clone: Gene names refer to mouse genes. The CDR3 end lies 1 residue beyond the end of the read and is filled in from the germline J gene. This chain connects TRBV13-2 to TRBJ2-5; D is perhaps TRBD1 (6 bases). V lost 3 bases, J lost 0 bases, and 8 bases lay in between. This CDR3 contains 14 residues. Germline CDR1 is NNHNN and CDR2 is SYGAGS (reference sequence). CDR3 sequence: CASGGDNNQDTQYF. CDR3 DNA (partial): TGTGCCAGCGGTGGGGACAATAACCAAGACACCCAGTAC.

About this clone itself: Genes and germline come from the mouse. The read comes to an end 1 residue before the CDR3 does, leaving the germline J gene to fill in the end. V is TRBV13-3 and J is TRBJ2-1; 7 bases line up with TRBD2. Germline values: CDR1 NNHDY, CDR2 SYVADS. The CDR3 spans 16 residues. V was clipped by 0 bases and J by 7 bases; unmatched bases: 10. The CDR3 reads CASSDVGGRRGAEQFF. The CDR3 bases that were read are TGTGCCAGCAGTGATGTTGGGGGGAGGAGAGGGGCTGAGCAGTTC.